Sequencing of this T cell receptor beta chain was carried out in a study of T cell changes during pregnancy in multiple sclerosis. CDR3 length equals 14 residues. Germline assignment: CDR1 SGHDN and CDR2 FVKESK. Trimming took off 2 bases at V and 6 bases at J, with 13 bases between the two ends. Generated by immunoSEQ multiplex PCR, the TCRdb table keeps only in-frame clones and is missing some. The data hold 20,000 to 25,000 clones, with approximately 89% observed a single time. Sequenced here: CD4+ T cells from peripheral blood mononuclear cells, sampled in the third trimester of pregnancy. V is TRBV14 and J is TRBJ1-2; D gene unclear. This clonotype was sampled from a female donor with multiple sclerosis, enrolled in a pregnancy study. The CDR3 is CASSQNLYQNGYTF. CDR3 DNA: TGTGCCAGCAGCCAAAATTTATATCAGAATGGCTACACCTTC. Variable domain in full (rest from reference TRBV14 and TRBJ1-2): EAGVTQFPSHSVIEKGQTVTLRCDPISGHDNLYWYRRVMGKEIKFLLHFVKESKQDESGMPNNRFLAERTGGTYSTLKVQPAELEDSGVYFCASSQNLYQNGYTFGSGTRLTVV.